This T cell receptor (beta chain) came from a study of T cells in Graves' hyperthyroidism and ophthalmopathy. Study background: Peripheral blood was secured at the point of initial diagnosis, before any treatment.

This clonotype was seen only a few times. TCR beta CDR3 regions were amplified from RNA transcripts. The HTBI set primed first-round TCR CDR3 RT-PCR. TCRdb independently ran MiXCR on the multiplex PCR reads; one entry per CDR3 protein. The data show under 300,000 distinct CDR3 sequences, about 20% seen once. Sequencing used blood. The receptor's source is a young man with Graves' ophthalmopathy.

DNA for the CDR3: TGTGCCAGCAGCTTAGAACCGAATTCACCCCTCCACTTT. It codes for CASSLEPNSPLHF. The V gene is TRBV11-2, the J gene TRBJ1-6; no definite D call. Germline V gives CDR1 SGHAT, CDR2 FQNNGV. The CDR3 has 13 amino acids. Trimming pared 0 bases from V and 7 bases from J, leaving 4 bases between.